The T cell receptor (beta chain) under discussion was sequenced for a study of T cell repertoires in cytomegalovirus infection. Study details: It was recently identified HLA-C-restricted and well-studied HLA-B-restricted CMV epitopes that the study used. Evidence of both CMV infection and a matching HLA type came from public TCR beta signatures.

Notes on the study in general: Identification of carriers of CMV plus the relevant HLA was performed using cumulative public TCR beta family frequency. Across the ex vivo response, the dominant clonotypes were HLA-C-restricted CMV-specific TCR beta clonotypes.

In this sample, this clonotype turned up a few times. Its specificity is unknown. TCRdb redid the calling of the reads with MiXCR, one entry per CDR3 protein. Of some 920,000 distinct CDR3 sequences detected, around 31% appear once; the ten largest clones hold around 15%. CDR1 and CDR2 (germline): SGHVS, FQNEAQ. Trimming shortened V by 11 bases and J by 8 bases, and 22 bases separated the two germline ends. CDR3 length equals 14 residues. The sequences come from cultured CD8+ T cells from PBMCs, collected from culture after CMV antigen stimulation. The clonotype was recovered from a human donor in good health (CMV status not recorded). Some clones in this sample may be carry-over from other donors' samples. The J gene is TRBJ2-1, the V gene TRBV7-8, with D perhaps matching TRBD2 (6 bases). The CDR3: CAVRSGLKTDEQFF. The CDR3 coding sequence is TGTGCCGTCCGATCGGGACTTAAGACCGATGAGCAGTTCTTC. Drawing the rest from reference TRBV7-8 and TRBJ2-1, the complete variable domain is GAGVSQSPRYKVAKRGQDVALRCDPISGHVSLFWYQQALGQGPEFLTYFQNEAQLDKSGLPSDRFFAERPEGSVSTLKIQRTQQEDSAVYLCAVRSGLKTDEQFFGPGTRLTVL.